The 18 T cell receptor beta chains given below trace back to one sample, sequenced in a study of T cell changes during pregnancy in multiple sclerosis. TCRdb's table, derived via immunoSEQ multiplex PCR, lists solely in-frame clones and lacks some. In the table there are about 89,000 clones, over 85% of which are singletons. The source was peripheral blood, collected after pregnancy. These receptors were taken from a female donor in good health, enrolled as a control in a pregnancy study.

The chain has TRBV5-1 and TRBJ2-7; 8 bases line up with TRBD2. CDR3 size: 15 residues. Per the germline V gene, CDR1 is SGHRS and CDR2 is YFSETQ. The ends lost 4 bases at V and 7 bases at J; junction bases unmatched: 13. Here the CDR3 reads CASSPVAGGAGEQYF. The CDR3 nucleotides are TGCGCCAGCAGCCCCGTCGCGGGGGGCGCGGGTGAGCAGTACTTC.

V is TRBV6-5 and J is TRBJ2-4; D may be TRBD1 (5 bases). Trimming took 6 bases from V and 7 from J, leaving 19 bases between them. Looked up from germline, CDR1 is MNHEY and CDR2 is SVGAGI. This CDR3 is built from 15 residues. CDR3 sequence reads: CASRGNRLGGNIQYF. CDR3 bases: TGTGCCAGCAGAGGGAACAGGTTGGGTGGTAACATTCAGTACTTC.

The count of this clone is one. The chain is built from TRBV2 and TRBJ2-1, with a possible D match to TRBD2 (5 bases). Germline CDR1 SNHLY, CDR2 FYNNEI. V was cut by 4 bases and J by 6 bases, with 16 bases left in between. The CDR3 sequence is 15 residues long. CDR3 protein: CASSVDGIVSNEQFF. The CDR3 DNA sequence: TGTGCCAGCAGTGTAGACGGGATTGTCTCCAATGAGCAGTTCTTC.

The chain combines TRBV6-9 with TRBJ2-7; 11 bases agree with TRBD2. This CDR3 has 19 amino acids. The germline V gene encodes CDR1 MNHGY and CDR2 SVAAGI. V lost 0 bases and J lost 1; bases outside the gene matches: 11. CDR3 sequence (DNA): TGTGCCAGCAGTTATTCGGGCTCACTAGCGGGAGTTTGTTCCTACGAGCAGTACTTC. Its translation is CASSYSGSLAGVCSYEQYF.

This rearrangement joins TRBV28 to TRBJ2-1; TRBD1 might be the D (6 bases). The CDR3 length is 13 residues. Trimming cost V 3 bases and J 3 bases, with 6 bases left between them. Germline values: CDR1 MDHEN, CDR2 SYDVKM. The CDR3 loop reads CASSLDSYNEQFF. As DNA, the CDR3 is TGTGCCAGCAGTTTGGACAGCTACAATGAGCAGTTCTTC.

This chain joins TRBV28 and TRBJ1-4, with 7 positions matching TRBD1. V trimming: 7 bases; J trimming: 5 bases; junction bases outside the gene matches: 10. CDR1 and CDR2 from the germline V gene are MDHEN and SYDVKM. This CDR3 contains 15 residues. As DNA, the CDR3 is TGTGCCAGCATTCCATCGACAGGGCTAAATGAAAAACTGTTTTTT. It is translated as CASIPSTGLNEKLFF. Combining the CDR3 with reference TRBV28 and TRBJ1-4 gives the whole variable domain DVKVTQSSRYLVKRTGEKVFLECVQDMDHENMFWYRQDPGLGLRLIYFSYDVKMKEKGDIPEGYSVSREKKERFSLILESASTNQTSMYLCASIPSTGLNEKLFFGSGTQLSVL.

The chain uses TRBV29-1 and TRBJ1-4; 7 nucleotides match TRBD1. Germline CDR1 SQVTM, CDR2 ANQGSEA. This CDR3 contains 14 residues. The trim removed 4 bases at V and 4 bases at J, leaving 6 bases unmatched. The CDR3 DNA reads as TGCAGCGTTGGAAAGGGACAGCGTAATGAAAAACTGTTTTTT. Protein: CSVGKGQRNEKLFF.

The chain employs TRBV6-1 and TRBJ2-7; D might be TRBD1 (5 bases). The V end was cut by 6 bases, the J end by 4 bases, with 19 bases between. The length of the CDR3 is 15 residues. Germline loops: CDR1 MNHNS, CDR2 SASEGT. DNA for the CDR3: TGTGCCAGCAGCCCTCGTTCCCAGGGTCAGTACGAGCAGTACTTC. This translates into CASSPRSQGQYEQYF.

The V and J genes are TRBV2 and TRBJ2-3; D might be TRBD1 (5 bases). CDR3 length: 14 residues. V was pared by 8 bases and J by 1 base, with 13 bases between. Germline lookup yields CDR1 SNHLY and CDR2 FYNNEI. The CDR3 region has the DNA TGTGCCAGCGTCCAGGGATTGGGCACAGATACGCAGTATTTT. Translated: CASVQGLGTDTQYF.

V gene TRBV7-2 combines with J gene TRBJ1-3; no firm D call. The CDR3 is 13 residues long. Germline CDR1 and CDR2: SGHTA and FQGNSA. V shed 3 bases and J shed 9 bases, with 12 bases lying between them. CDR3 sequence: CASSFPPPSTIYF. As DNA, the CDR3 is TGTGCCAGCAGCTTTCCTCCCCCTTCCACCATATATTTT.

This clone was detected only once. CDR3 DNA sequence: TGTGCCAGCAGCGTAGCCCAGGGGAATGAGCAGTTCTTC. It specifies CASSVAQGNEQFF. The chain joins TRBV9 to TRBJ2-1; a possible D gene is TRBD1 (6 bases). The CDR3 is made up of 13 amino acids. The V gene lost 0 bases and the J gene lost 7 bases, with 8 bases spanning the gap. Germline values: CDR1 SGDLS, CDR2 YYNGEE.

This rearrangement joins TRBV10-1 to TRBJ2-5, with 7 nucleotides matching TRBD1. The germline gives CDR1 WNHNN, CDR2 SYGVQD (reference sequence). The CDR3 covers 15 residues. The junction had 7 bases not matched to a gene; V was cut back by 6 bases and J by 0 bases. CDR3 in amino acids: CASRLRQGYQETQYF. CDR3 nucleotide sequence: TGCGCCAGCAGACTAAGACAGGGTTACCAAGAGACCCAGTACTTC.

This clone was observed a single time. The chain employs TRBV18 and TRBJ2-3; D gene uncertain. The ends were cut back, 3 bases at V and 3 bases at J, with 4 bases in the middle. CDR1 and CDR2 (germline): KGHSH, LQKENI. There are 12 residues in the CDR3. As DNA, the CDR3 is TGTGCCAGCTCACCTAAAACAGATACGCAGTATTTT. It specifies CASSPKTDTQYF. The entire variable domain, with the rest obtained from reference TRBV18 and TRBJ2-3, is as follows: NAGVMQNPRHLVRRRGQEARLRCSPMKGHSHVYWYRQLPEEGLKFMVYLQKENIIDESGMPKERFSAEFPKEGPSILRIQQVVRGDSAAYFCASSPKTDTQYFGPGTRLTVL.

V gene TRBV21-1 combines with J gene TRBJ2-1; the D call of TRBD2 is as the table states it, not checked on the DNA. TRBV21-1 is flagged as a pseudogene. This CDR3 is 20 amino acids long. The DNA for the CDR3 is TGTGCCAGCAGCAAAGTAAGCGCGCAGGGGGTGACGGGAGGGAACAATGAGCAGTTCTTC. It translates to CASSKVSAQGVTGGNNEQFF.

This rearrangement joins TRBV5-1 to TRBJ2-1; 7 bases map to TRBD2. CDR3 length: 13 residues. J gave up 9 bases and V 8 bases, and 11 bases lay outside the gene matches. Germline CDR1 reads SGHRS; CDR2 reads YFSETQ. The DNA for the CDR3 is TGCGCCAGTGCGGGAGTACCATCCGTTGAGCAGTTCTTC. It translates to CASAGVPSVEQFF.

This clone has only one observation. The chain recombines TRBV5-1 with TRBJ2-1; D remains ambiguous. The V end lost 0 bases, the J end lost 8 bases, and 15 bases lay between the germline ends. Looked up from germline, CDR1 is SGHRS and CDR2 is YFSETQ. The CDR3 covers 15 residues. As DNA, the CDR3 is TGCGCCAGCAGCTTGGGTCGGGTGGAAATGGATGAGCAGTTCTTC. It codes for CASSLGRVEMDEQFF.

The chain uses TRBV7-8 and TRBJ2-7; TRBD1 matches at 8 bases. Unmatched junction bases numbered 9, after V lost 5 bases and J lost 3 bases. There are 15 residues in the CDR3. Germline V gene sequence: CDR1 SGHVS, CDR2 FQNEAQ. This CDR3 reads CASSPDRGIFYEQYF. CDR3 bases: TGTGCCAGCAGCCCCGACAGGGGTATCTTCTACGAGCAGTACTTC.

This sequence joins TRBV9 and TRBJ2-3; 14 bases fit TRBD2. CDR3 length: 16 amino acids. V shed 7 bases and J 2 bases; nucleotides not matched to a gene: 6. CDR1 and CDR2 (germline): SGDLS, YYNGEE. This CDR3 reads CASAPGLAGVTDTQYF. CDR3 coding DNA: TGTGCCAGCGCTCCGGGACTAGCGGGGGTCACAGATACGCAGTATTTT.